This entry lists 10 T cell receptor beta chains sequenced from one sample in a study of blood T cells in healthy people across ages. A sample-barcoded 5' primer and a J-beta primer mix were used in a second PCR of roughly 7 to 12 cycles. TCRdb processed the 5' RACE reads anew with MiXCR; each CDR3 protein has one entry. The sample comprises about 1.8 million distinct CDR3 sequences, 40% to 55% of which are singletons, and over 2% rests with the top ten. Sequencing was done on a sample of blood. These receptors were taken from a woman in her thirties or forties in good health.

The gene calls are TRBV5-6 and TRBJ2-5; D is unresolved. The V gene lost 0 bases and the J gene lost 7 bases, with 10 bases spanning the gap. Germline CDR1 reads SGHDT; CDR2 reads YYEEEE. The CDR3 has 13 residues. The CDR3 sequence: CASSLGHSGTQYF. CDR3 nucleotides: TGTGCCAGCAGCTTGGGACATTCGGGGACCCAGTACTTC.

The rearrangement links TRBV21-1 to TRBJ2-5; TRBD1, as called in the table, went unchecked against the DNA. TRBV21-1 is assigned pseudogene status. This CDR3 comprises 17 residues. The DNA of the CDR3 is TGTGCCAGCAGCAATCCCCCAAAAATCCCGGGGGTGGAGACCCAGTACTTC. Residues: CASSNPPKIPGVETQYF.

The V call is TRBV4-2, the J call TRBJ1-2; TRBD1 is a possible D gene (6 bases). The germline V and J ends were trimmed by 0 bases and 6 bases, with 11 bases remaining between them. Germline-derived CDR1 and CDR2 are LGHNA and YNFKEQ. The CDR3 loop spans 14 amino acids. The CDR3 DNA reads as TGTGCCAGCAGCCAAGATCTAACAGGGCATGGCTACACCTTC. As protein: CASSQDLTGHGYTF.

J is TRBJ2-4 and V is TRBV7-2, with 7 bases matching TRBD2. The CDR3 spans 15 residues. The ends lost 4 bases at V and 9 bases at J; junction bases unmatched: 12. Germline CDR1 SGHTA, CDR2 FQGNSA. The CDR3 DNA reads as TGTGCCAGCAGCTCCTCCGGGACTATAAGGGGCATTCAGTACTTC. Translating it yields CASSSSGTIRGIQYF.

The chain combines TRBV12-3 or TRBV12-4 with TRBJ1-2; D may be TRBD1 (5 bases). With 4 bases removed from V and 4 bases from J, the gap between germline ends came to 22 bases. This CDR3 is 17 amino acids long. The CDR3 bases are TGTGCCAGCAGTTCCCTTCCCGCCCAGGGAGAACTCTATGGCTACACCTTC. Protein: CASSSLPAQGELYGYTF.

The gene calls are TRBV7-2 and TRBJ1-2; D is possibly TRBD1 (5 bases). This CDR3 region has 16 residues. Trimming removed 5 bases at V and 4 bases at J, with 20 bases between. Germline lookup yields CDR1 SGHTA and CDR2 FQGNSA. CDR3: CASSPEGFRTGYGYTF. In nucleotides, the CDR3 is TGTGCCAGCAGCCCAGAGGGGTTCAGGACTGGCTATGGCTACACCTTC.

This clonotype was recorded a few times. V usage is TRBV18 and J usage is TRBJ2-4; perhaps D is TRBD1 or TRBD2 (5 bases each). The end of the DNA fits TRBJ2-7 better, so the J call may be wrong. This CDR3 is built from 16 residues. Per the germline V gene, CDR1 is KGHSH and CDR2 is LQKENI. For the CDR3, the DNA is TGTGCCAGCTCACCACGGAGTGCAGGGACCATAAACGAGCAGTACTTC. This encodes CASSPRSAGTINEQYF.

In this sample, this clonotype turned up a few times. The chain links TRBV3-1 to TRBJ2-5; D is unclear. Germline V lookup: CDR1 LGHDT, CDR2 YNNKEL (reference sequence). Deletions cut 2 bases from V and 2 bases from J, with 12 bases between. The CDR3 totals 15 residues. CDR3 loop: CASSQFPKAQETQYF. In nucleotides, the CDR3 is TGTGCCAGCAGCCAATTTCCCAAAGCACAAGAGACCCAGTACTTC.

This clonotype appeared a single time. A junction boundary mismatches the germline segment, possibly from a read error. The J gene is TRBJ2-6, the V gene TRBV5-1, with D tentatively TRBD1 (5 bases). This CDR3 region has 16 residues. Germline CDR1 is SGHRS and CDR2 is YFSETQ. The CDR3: CATSPQGVPGANVLTF. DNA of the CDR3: TGCGCCACCAGCCCCCAAGGGGTCCCTGGGGCCAACGTCCTGACTTTC.

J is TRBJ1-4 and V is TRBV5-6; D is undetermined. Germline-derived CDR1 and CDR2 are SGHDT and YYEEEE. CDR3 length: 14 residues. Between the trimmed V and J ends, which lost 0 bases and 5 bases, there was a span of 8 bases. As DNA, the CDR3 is TGTGCCAGCAGCTTGGGCAGCCGCAATGAAAAACTGTTTTTT. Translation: CASSLGSRNEKLFF.